What follows is one T cell receptor beta chain and its context. Its cognate antigen has yet to be identified. Qualities for individual bases were not recorded, and no much larger clone is one base off. The data were taken from a study of blood T cell repertoires in COVID-19 (dated by TCRdb to the early 2020s). Study-wide context: Samples from collaborators originated in the United States, Italy and Spain and spanned both the acute and convalescent phases of COVID-19. The material from the prospective study consisted of cDNA or gDNA derived from T cells, B-cell-depleted T cells, or PBMCs. Subjects who had been exposed to COVID-19, were actively infected with it, or had recovered from it provided the deeply sampled blood TCRbeta repertoires that made up the dataset. A freely available public database, intended as a resource for researchers studying the immune response to SARS-CoV-2, is where the repertoires were released. Samples were obtained from the ongoing ImmuneRACE study (first 160 participants) and from approximately 1,200 subjects provided by 6 global collaborators. A de-identified subject ID, COVID-19 status, age in years and sex were almost always included in the sample metadata. HLA class I and class II types, where available, came from metadata supplied by the sample provider rather than from assay-based typing. Results and caveats for the whole study, not just this receptor: The quantity of clinical and demographic metadata differed by source and by participant and was supplied without curation.

V ends up 5 bases short and J 3 bases short, with an unmatched junction base count of 20. CDR1 and CDR2 are read off the germline V gene as SGHVS and FQNEAQ. The CDR3 holds 20 amino acids from the cysteine to the phenylalanine. The CDR3 DNA has 60 bases and is translated from base 1. The immunoSEQ Assay, a bias-controlled multiplex PCR, was used to amplify TCRbeta CDR3 regions from genomic DNA. Concerning the study's data processing: Nucleated cell counts per sample were estimated from amplification of reference gene primers within the assay. To quantify the absolute abundance of each unique TCRbeta CDR3 rearrangement, sequence reads were collapsed and filtered. For each sample, productive Simpson clonality was calculated as the square root of Simpson's diversity index over productive rearrangements. Imported from immuneACCESS, the table was reduced by TCRdb to in-frame sequences with V and J called. These copies leave out some clones; in studies compared against another copy, an unresolved V gene accounts for under half, and the cause of the remainder is not known. The V and J calls and clone size are taken from that table; D and trimming were inferred from the DNA. The sample includes around 100,000 clones, with around nine tenths observed a single time. The biggest ten clones account for 3% to 3.5% of the sample.

Collaborating institutions collected whole blood in K2EDTA tubes following their own protocols. Collaborator samples were shipped for TCRbeta analysis as frozen whole blood, isolated PBMCs, or DNA extracted from either sample type. The rearranged segments are TRBV7-8 and TRBJ1-1; a stretch of 11 junction bases matches TRBD1. This clonotype was obtained from a middle-aged man in a cohort sampled during active COVID-19. The sample was peripheral blood. The CDR3 corresponds to CASSPYLPGQGGLLDTEAFF. DNA sequence: TGTGCCAGCAGCCCTTATCTCCCGGGACAGGGGGGTCTATTGGACACTGAAGCTTTCTTT.